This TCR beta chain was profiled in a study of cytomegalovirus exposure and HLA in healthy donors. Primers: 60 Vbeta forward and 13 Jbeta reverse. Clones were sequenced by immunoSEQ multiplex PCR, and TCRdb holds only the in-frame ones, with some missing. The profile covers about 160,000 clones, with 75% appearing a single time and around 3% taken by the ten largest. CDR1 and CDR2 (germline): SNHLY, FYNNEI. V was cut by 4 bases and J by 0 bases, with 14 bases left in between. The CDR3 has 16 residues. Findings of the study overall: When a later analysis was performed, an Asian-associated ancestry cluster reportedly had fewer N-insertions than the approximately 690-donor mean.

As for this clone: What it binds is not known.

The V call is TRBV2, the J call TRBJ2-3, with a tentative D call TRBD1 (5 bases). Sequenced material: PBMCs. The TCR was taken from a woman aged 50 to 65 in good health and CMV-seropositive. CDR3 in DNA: TGTGCCAGCAGTGTTAATGGACATCCTAGCACAGATACGCAGTATTTT. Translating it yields CASSVNGHPSTDTQYF. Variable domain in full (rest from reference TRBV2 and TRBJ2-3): EPEVTQTPSHQVTQMGQEVILRCVPISNHLYFYWYRQILGQKVEFLVSFYNNEISEKSEIFDDQFSVERPDGSNFTLKIRSTKLEDSAMYFCASSVNGHPSTDTQYFGPGTRLTVL.